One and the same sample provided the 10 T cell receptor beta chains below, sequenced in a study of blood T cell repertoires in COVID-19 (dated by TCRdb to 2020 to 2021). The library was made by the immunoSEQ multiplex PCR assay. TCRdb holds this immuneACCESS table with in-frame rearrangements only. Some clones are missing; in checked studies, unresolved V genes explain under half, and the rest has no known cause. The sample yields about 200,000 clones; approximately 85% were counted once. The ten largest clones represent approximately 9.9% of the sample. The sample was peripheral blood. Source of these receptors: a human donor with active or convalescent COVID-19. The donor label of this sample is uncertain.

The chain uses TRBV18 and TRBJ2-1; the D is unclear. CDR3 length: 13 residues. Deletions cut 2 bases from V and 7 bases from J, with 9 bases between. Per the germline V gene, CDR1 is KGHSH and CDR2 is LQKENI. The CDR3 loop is CASSPSRSNEQFF. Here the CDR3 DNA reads TGTGCCAGCTCACCATCCAGGTCTAATGAGCAGTTCTTC.

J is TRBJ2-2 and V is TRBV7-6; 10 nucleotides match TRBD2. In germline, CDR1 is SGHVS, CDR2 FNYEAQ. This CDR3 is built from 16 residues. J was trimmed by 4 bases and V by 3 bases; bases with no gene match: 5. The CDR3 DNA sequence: TGTGCCAGCAGCTTCTCTAGCGGGGGAACCACCGGGGAGCTGTTTTTT. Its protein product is CASSFSSGGTTGELFF.

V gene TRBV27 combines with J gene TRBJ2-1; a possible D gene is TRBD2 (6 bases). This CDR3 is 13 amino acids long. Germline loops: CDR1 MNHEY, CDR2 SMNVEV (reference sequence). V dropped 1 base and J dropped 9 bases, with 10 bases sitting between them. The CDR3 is CASSLYPGSEQFF. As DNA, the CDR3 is TGTGCCAGCAGTTTATACCCCGGGAGTGAGCAGTTCTTC.

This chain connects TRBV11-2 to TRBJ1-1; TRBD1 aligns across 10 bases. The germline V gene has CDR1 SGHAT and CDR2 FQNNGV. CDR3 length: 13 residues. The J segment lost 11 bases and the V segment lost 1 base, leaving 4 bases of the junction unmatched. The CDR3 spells CASSLGRDRGAFF. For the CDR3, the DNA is TGTGCCAGCAGCTTAGGCCGGGACAGGGGTGCTTTCTTT.

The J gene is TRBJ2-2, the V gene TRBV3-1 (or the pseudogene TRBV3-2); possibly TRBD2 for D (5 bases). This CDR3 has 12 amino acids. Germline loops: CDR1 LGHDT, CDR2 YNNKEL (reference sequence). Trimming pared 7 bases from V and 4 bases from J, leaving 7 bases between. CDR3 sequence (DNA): TGTGCCAGCACAGCGGCCACCGGGGAGCTGTTTTTT. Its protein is CASTAATGELFF.

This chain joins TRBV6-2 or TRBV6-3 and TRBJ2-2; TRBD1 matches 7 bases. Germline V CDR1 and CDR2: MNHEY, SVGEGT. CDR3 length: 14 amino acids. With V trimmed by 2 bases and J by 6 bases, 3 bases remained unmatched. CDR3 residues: CASSYDRAAGELFF. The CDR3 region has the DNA TGTGCCAGCAGTTACGACAGGGCGGCCGGGGAGCTGTTTTTT.

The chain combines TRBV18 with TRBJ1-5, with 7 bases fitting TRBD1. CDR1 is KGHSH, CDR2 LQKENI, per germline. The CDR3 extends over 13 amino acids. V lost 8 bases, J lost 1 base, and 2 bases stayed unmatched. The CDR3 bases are TGTGCCAGCGCGACAGGGAGCAATCAGCCCCAGCATTTT. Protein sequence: CASATGSNQPQHF. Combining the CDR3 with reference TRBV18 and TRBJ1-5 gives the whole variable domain NAGVMQNPRHLVRRRGQEARLRCSPMKGHSHVYWYRQLPEEGLKFMVYLQKENIIDESGMPKERFSAEFPKEGPSILRIQQVVRGDSAAYFCASATGSNQPQHFGDGTRLSIL.

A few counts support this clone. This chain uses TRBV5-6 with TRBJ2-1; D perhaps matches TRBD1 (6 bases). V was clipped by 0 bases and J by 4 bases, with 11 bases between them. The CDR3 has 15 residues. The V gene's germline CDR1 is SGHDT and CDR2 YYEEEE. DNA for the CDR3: TGTGCCAGCAGCTTGGGCGTGACAGGTTACAATGAGCAGTTCTTC. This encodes CASSLGVTGYNEQFF.

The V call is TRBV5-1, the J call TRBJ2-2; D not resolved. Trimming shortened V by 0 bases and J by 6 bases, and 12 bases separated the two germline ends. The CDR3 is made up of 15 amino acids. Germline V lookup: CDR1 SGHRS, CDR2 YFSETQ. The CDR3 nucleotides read TGCGCCAGCAGCTTGGGCGGAGTCCCCCCCGGGGAGCTGTTTTTT. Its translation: CASSLGGVPPGELFF.

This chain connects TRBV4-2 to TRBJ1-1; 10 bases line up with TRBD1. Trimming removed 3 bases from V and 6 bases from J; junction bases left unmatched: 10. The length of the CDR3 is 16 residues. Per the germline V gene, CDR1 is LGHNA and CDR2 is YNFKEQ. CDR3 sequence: CASSQGWTGGNPEAFF. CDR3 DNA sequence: TGTGCCAGCAGCCAGGGCTGGACAGGGGGAAATCCTGAAGCTTTCTTT.